This entry lists 3 T cell receptor beta chains sequenced from one sample in a study of shared clonotypes between healthy human individuals. Data came from immunoSEQ multiplex PCR; TCRdb stores just in-frame clones and leaves some out. Among some 2.4 million clones, under 95% were seen once, and the ten largest hold 0.36%. The source material was naive CD4+ T cells from PBMCs. Regarding subset: CD45RA+ positively selected. These receptor sequences come from a man aged 18 to 29 in good health. Some clones in this sample may be carry-over from other donors' samples.

The rearrangement uses TRBV28 and TRBJ1-5; the D is unclear. Germline CDR1 and CDR2: MDHEN and SYDVKM. The CDR3 has 12 residues. V dropped 7 bases and J dropped 7 bases, with 11 bases sitting between them. This chain's CDR3 is CASIGAGQPQHF. In nucleotides, the CDR3 is TGTGCCAGCATCGGCGCCGGACAGCCCCAGCATTTT.

The chain joins TRBV25-1 to TRBJ1-1; the D gene is possibly TRBD1 (6 bases). V was cut by 7 bases and J by 6 bases, with 15 bases left in between. There are 13 residues in the CDR3. Germline V gene sequence: CDR1 MGHDK, CDR2 SYGVNS. The CDR3 sequence is CASISRGTAEAFF. CDR3 DNA sequence: TGTGCCAGCATATCTAGGGGGACCGCTGAAGCTTTCTTT.

V usage is TRBV6-1 and J usage is TRBJ1-1; D remains unclear. Trimming stripped 10 bases from V and 4 bases from J, with 13 bases between. This CDR3 comprises 12 residues. CDR1 and CDR2 (germline): MNHNS, SASEGT. In nucleotides, the CDR3 is TGTGCCACCTCCCAGGTTATCACTGAAGCTTTCTTT. Translated: CATSQVITEAFF.